Reported below is one T cell receptor (beta chain). What it binds is not known. This sample is part of a study of cytomegalovirus exposure and HLA in healthy donors. About the research overall: In an earlier analysis, around 100 million unique TCR beta sequences were found from approximately 170 million T cells.

The CDR3 has 15 amino acids. V lost 3 bases to trimming and J lost 0 bases, with 11 bases between them. The germline V gene encodes CDR1 MNHEY and CDR2 SMNVEV (reference sequence). Study-wide results and caveats: A later analysis associated 16,000 or so TCR beta sequences with HLA alleles at a 0.05 false discovery rate. Cytomegalovirus status, reportedly, was diagnosed with high specificity and sensitivity by the classifier. For most TCR beta V segments, an earlier analysis put the productive rate at about 87% or about 30% of the time.

A multiplex PCR was run with 60 Vbeta primers and 13 Jbeta primers. Libraries were prepared by immunoSEQ multiplex PCR; TCRdb keeps only in-frame clonotypes and omits some of them. The table has about 240,000 clones, around 81% seen once. The sequenced sample was PBMCs. The sequence derives from a woman aged 60-70 years in good health and CMV-seropositive. J is TRBJ1-1 and V is TRBV27, with D uncertain. In nucleotides, the CDR3 is TGTGCCAGCAGTTTGACACTCGGGGTGAACACTGAAGCTTTCTTT. It translates to CASSLTLGVNTEAFF.